The rows below give T cell receptor beta chains drawn from one sample of a study of cytomegalovirus exposure and HLA in healthy donors. The repertoire was sequenced with immunoSEQ multiplex PCR; TCRdb's copy has only in-frame clones and lacks some. The table shows over 100,000 clones, with 80% to 90% occurring only once. Sequencing was carried out using PBMCs. The receptors were sampled from a woman younger than 30 in good health and CMV-seropositive. The CDR3 runs from the conserved cysteine through the conserved F or W. Each record gives: D gene, clone size, V gene, J gene, CDR3 protein, CDR3 DNA. D genes are given only for firm matches. Size is stated for part of the rows, as once, few or many counts, or as a class when the clone is expanded.

D gene: TRBD2
clone size: -
V gene: TRBV28
J gene: TRBJ2-7
CDR3 protein: CASRWGGSYEQYF
CDR3 DNA: TGTGCCAGCAGATGGGGGGGTTCCTACGAGCAGTACTTC

D gene: -
clone size: once
V gene: TRBV2
J gene: TRBJ2-3
CDR3 protein: CASSEQGTQYF
CDR3 DNA: TGTGCCAGCAGTGAACAGGGTACGCAGTATTTT

D gene: -
clone size: -
V gene: TRBV6-6
J gene: TRBJ1-2
CDR3 protein: CASSPQAGAQGYGYTF
CDR3 DNA: TGTGCCAGCAGCCCCCAGGCAGGGGCGCAAGGGTATGGCTACACCTTC

D gene: TRBD2
clone size: -
V gene: TRBV2
J gene: TRBJ2-7
CDR3 protein: CASSYPGTSGTYEQYF
CDR3 DNA: TGTGCCAGCAGCTATCCCGGGACTAGCGGAACCTACGAGCAGTACTTC

D gene: -
clone size: -
V gene: TRBV7-9
J gene: TRBJ2-3
CDR3 protein: CSSSSRDTDTQYF
CDR3 DNA: TGTTCCAGCAGCTCCCGCGACACAGATACGCAGTATTTT

D gene: TRBD1
clone size: few
V gene: TRBV19
J gene: TRBJ1-5
CDR3 protein: CASGRGRGSGNQPQHF
CDR3 DNA: TGTGCCAGTGGACGGGGCAGGGGGAGCGGCAATCAGCCCCAGCATTTT

D gene: -
clone size: many
V gene: TRBV10-3
J gene: TRBJ2-3
CDR3 protein: CAISDPGGVTDTQYF
CDR3 DNA: TGTGCCATCAGTGACCCGGGGGGCGTCACAGATACGCAGTATTTT

D gene: TRBD1
clone size: few
V gene: TRBV27
J gene: TRBJ1-5
CDR3 protein: CASSFNHLTGGTQPQHF
CDR3 DNA: TGTGCCAGCAGTTTCAACCATCTAACAGGGGGCACTCAGCCCCAGCATTTT

D gene: TRBD1
clone size: once
V gene: TRBV27
J gene: TRBJ2-7
CDR3 protein: CASGTGGSGIEQYF
CDR3 DNA: TGTGCCAGCGGGACAGGGGGCTCAGGGATTGAGCAGTACTTC

D gene: TRBD1
clone size: -
V gene: TRBV19
J gene: TRBJ1-5
CDR3 protein: CASNPGQGESQPQHF
CDR3 DNA: TGTGCCAGTAACCCGGGACAGGGGGAGAGTCAGCCCCAGCATTTT

D gene: TRBD1
clone size: -
V gene: TRBV5-8
J gene: TRBJ2-1
CDR3 protein: CASSFRDRGHNEQFF
CDR3 DNA: TGTGCCAGCAGCTTCCGGGACAGGGGACACAATGAGCAGTTCTTC

D gene: -
clone size: -
V gene: TRBV6-1
J gene: TRBJ2-3
CDR3 protein: CASLGLDTQYF
CDR3 DNA: TGTGCCAGCCTGGGGCTGGATACGCAGTATTTT

D gene: -
clone size: -
V gene: TRBV7-6
J gene: TRBJ2-5
CDR3 protein: CASSLWGDLREQYF
CDR3 DNA: TGTGCCAGCAGCCTTTGGGGGGACCTGAGGGAGCAGTACTTC

D gene: TRBD1
clone size: -
V gene: TRBV15
J gene: TRBJ1-2
CDR3 protein: CATSRGTGVADGYTF
CDR3 DNA: TGTGCCACCAGCAGAGGGACAGGGGTAGCGGATGGCTACACCTTC

D gene: -
clone size: -
V gene: TRBV7-6
J gene: TRBJ2-3
CDR3 protein: CASSLGYGGRGTDTQYF
CDR3 DNA: TGTGCCAGCAGCTTAGGATACGGAGGACGGGGCACAGATACGCAGTATTTT

D gene: TRBD1
clone size: -
V gene: TRBV2
J gene: TRBJ1-4
CDR3 protein: CASRVDRGEKLFF
CDR3 DNA: TGTGCCAGCAGGGTCGACAGGGGTGAAAAACTGTTTTTT

D gene: TRBD1
clone size: -
V gene: TRBV11-3
J gene: TRBJ2-3
CDR3 protein: CASSFGTAESDTQYF
CDR3 DNA: TGTGCCAGCAGCTTCGGGACAGCTGAATCAGATACGCAGTATTTT

D gene: TRBD2
clone size: -
V gene: TRBV6-1
J gene: TRBJ2-7
CDR3 protein: CASTEAGGVYEQYF
CDR3 DNA: TGTGCCAGTACCGAAGCGGGGGGGGTGTACGAGCAGTACTTC

D gene: TRBD1
clone size: -
V gene: TRBV23-1
J gene: TRBJ2-3
CDR3 protein: CASSQGDRAPDTQYF
CDR3 DNA: TGCGCCAGCAGTCAAGGGGACAGGGCCCCAGATACGCAGTATTTT

D gene: -
clone size: -
V gene: TRBV2
J gene: TRBJ2-3
CDR3 protein: CASSGIQAGKNTDTQYF
CDR3 DNA: TGTGCCAGCAGTGGGATACAGGCAGGGAAGAATACAGATACGCAGTATTTT

D gene: -
clone size: -
V gene: TRBV7-9
J gene: TRBJ1-6
CDR3 protein: CASSSPGSSYNSPLHF
CDR3 DNA: TGTGCCAGCAGCTCCCCAGGCAGCTCCTATAATTCACCCCTCCACTTT

D gene: -
clone size: -
V gene: TRBV5-4
J gene: TRBJ1-2
CDR3 protein: CASSTPQDSPIGYTF
CDR3 DNA: TGTGCCAGCAGCACACCACAGGATTCGCCTATTGGCTACACCTTC

D gene: TRBD1
clone size: -
V gene: TRBV2
J gene: TRBJ2-7
CDR3 protein: CASRGQGSSYEQYF
CDR3 DNA: TGTGCCAGCAGGGGACAGGGCAGCTCCTACGAGCAGTACTTC

D gene: -
clone size: -
V gene: TRBV19
J gene: TRBJ2-5
CDR3 protein: CASASQGVETQYF
CDR3 DNA: TGTGCCAGTGCCTCACAGGGAGTCGAGACCCAGTACTTC

D gene: -
clone size: -
V gene: TRBV7-2
J gene: TRBJ2-1
CDR3 protein: CASSYPSLASKNEQFF
CDR3 DNA: TGTGCCAGCAGCTACCCCTCCCTAGCTAGCAAGAATGAGCAGTTCTTC

D gene: TRBD2
clone size: -
V gene: TRBV2
J gene: TRBJ2-7
CDR3 protein: CASTGLATGGEQYF
CDR3 DNA: TGTGCCAGCACTGGACTAGCGACGGGTGGAGAGCAGTACTTC

D gene: TRBD1
clone size: -
V gene: TRBV19
J gene: TRBJ1-5
CDR3 protein: CASSIGWSGQGTQPQHF
CDR3 DNA: TGTGCCAGTAGTATCGGGTGGTCGGGACAGGGGACTCAGCCCCAGCATTTT

D gene: TRBD2
clone size: -
V gene: TRBV6-5
J gene: TRBJ2-5
CDR3 protein: CASSYGTTLLGETQYF
CDR3 DNA: TGTGCCAGCAGTTACGGGACTACCCTATTGGGAGAGACCCAGTACTTC

D gene: -
clone size: -
V gene: TRBV9
J gene: TRBJ1-1
CDR3 protein: CASSDRENTEAFF
CDR3 DNA: TGTGCCAGCAGCGACCGGGAGAACACTGAAGCTTTCTTT

D gene: TRBD1
clone size: -
V gene: TRBV9
J gene: TRBJ2-1
CDR3 protein: CASSVGVFTGGYNEQFF
CDR3 DNA: TGTGCCAGCAGCGTAGGAGTATTTACAGGGGGCTACAATGAGCAGTTCTTC

D gene: TRBD2
clone size: -
V gene: TRBV10-3
J gene: TRBJ2-1
CDR3 protein: CAISEGTRLADNEQFF
CDR3 DNA: TGTGCCATCAGTGAGGGTACGAGACTAGCGGATAATGAGCAGTTCTTC

D gene: TRBD1
clone size: -
V gene: TRBV5-4
J gene: TRBJ2-2
CDR3 protein: CASSVGTELGELFF
CDR3 DNA: TGTGCCAGCAGCGTAGGGACAGAACTCGGGGAGCTGTTTTTT

D gene: -
clone size: -
V gene: TRBV19
J gene: TRBJ1-3
CDR3 protein: CASSIGGKETGNTIYF
CDR3 DNA: TGTGCCAGTAGTATAGGCGGAAAGGAGACTGGAAACACCATATATTTT

D gene: TRBD1
clone size: -
V gene: TRBV6-1
J gene: TRBJ2-7
CDR3 protein: CASSGGQGTTYEQYF
CDR3 DNA: TGTGCCAGCAGTGGGGGACAGGGGACGACCTACGAGCAGTACTTC

D gene: TRBD2
clone size: -
V gene: TRBV6-6
J gene: TRBJ2-1
CDR3 protein: CASTILAGGLNEQFF
CDR3 DNA: TGTGCTAGCACGATACTAGCGGGGGGCCTCAATGAGCAGTTCTTC

D gene: TRBD1
clone size: -
V gene: TRBV2
J gene: TRBJ2-7
CDR3 protein: CASSAGTGAGEQYF
CDR3 DNA: TGTGCCAGCAGCGCGGGGACAGGGGCTGGCGAGCAGTACTTC

D gene: -
clone size: -
V gene: TRBV6-5
J gene: TRBJ1-5
CDR3 protein: CASSPTPGSNQPQHF
CDR3 DNA: TGTGCCAGCAGCCCCACCCCAGGGAGCAATCAGCCCCAGCATTTT

D gene: TRBD2
clone size: once
V gene: TRBV6-5
J gene: TRBJ2-7
CDR3 protein: CASSYGAGGPPYEQYF
CDR3 DNA: TGTGCCAGCAGTTACGGAGCGGGGGGCCCCCCCTACGAGCAGTACTTC

D gene: TRBD1
clone size: -
V gene: TRBV6-6
J gene: TRBJ1-3
CDR3 protein: CASSYSTGSGNTIYF
CDR3 DNA: TGTGCCAGCAGTTATTCGACAGGGAGCGGAAACACCATATATTTT

D gene: TRBD1
clone size: -
V gene: TRBV27
J gene: TRBJ2-5
CDR3 protein: CASSPGTGIDLETQYF
CDR3 DNA: TGTGCCAGCAGCCCGGGGACAGGAATAGACTTAGAGACCCAGTACTTC

D gene: -
clone size: once
V gene: TRBV7-2
J gene: TRBJ2-7
CDR3 protein: CASSPASYEQYF
CDR3 DNA: TGTGCCAGCAGCCCCGCATCCTACGAGCAGTACTTC

D gene: -
clone size: -
V gene: TRBV13
J gene: TRBJ1-2
CDR3 protein: CASSGREFYGYTF
CDR3 DNA: TGTGCCAGCAGTGGCAGGGAATTCTATGGCTACACCTTC

D gene: -
clone size: -
V gene: TRBV5-1
J gene: TRBJ2-7
CDR3 protein: CASSLDSAYEQYF
CDR3 DNA: TGCGCCAGCAGCTTGGACAGTGCCTACGAGCAGTACTTC

D gene: TRBD1
clone size: -
V gene: TRBV4-1
J gene: TRBJ2-1
CDR3 protein: CASSPLPFTGGVEQFF
CDR3 DNA: TGCGCCAGCAGCCCTCTGCCCTTTACAGGGGGCGTTGAGCAGTTCTTC

D gene: -
clone size: -
V gene: TRBV5-1
J gene: TRBJ2-7
CDR3 protein: CASRTGWDEQYF
CDR3 DNA: TGCGCCAGCAGAACCGGGTGGGACGAGCAGTACTTC

D gene: -
clone size: -
V gene: TRBV2
J gene: TRBJ1-3
CDR3 protein: CASSEAQFSGNTVYF
CDR3 DNA: TGTGCCAGCAGTGAAGCACAGTTCTCTGGAAACACCGTATATTTT

D gene: TRBD2
clone size: -
V gene: TRBV19
J gene: TRBJ2-2
CDR3 protein: CASSLAGGRQSGELFF
CDR3 DNA: TGTGCCAGTAGTCTAGCGGGGGGGCGGCAGAGCGGGGAGCTGTTTTTT

D gene: TRBD2
clone size: -
V gene: TRBV5-4
J gene: TRBJ2-7
CDR3 protein: CASSLSGGYEQYF
CDR3 DNA: TGTGCCAGCAGCTTGAGCGGGGGGTACGAGCAGTACTTC

D gene: TRBD2
clone size: -
V gene: TRBV5-1
J gene: TRBJ2-2
CDR3 protein: CASRRGPGLAGDTNTGELFF
CDR3 DNA: TGCGCCAGCAGACGGGGGCCGGGACTAGCGGGGGACACGAACACCGGGGAGCTGTTTTTT

D gene: TRBD1
clone size: -
V gene: TRBV5-1
J gene: TRBJ1-1
CDR3 protein: CASSLGQGMNTEAFF
CDR3 DNA: TGCGCCAGCAGCTTGGGACAGGGGATGAACACTGAAGCTTTCTTT

D gene: TRBD2
clone size: -
V gene: TRBV11-2
J gene: TRBJ2-3
CDR3 protein: CASSSGTSGGDTQYF
CDR3 DNA: TGTGCCAGCAGCTCCGGGACTAGCGGGGGGGATACGCAGTATTTT

D gene: -
clone size: -
V gene: TRBV11-2
J gene: TRBJ2-7
CDR3 protein: CASSLEGSSYEQYF
CDR3 DNA: TGTGCCAGCAGCTTAGAGGGCAGCTCCTACGAGCAGTACTTC

D gene: -
clone size: -
V gene: TRBV4-1
J gene: TRBJ1-4
CDR3 protein: CASSQAGTGTFGDEKLFF
CDR3 DNA: TGCGCCAGCAGCCAAGCAGGAACAGGAACCTTCGGCGATGAAAAACTGTTTTTT